A selection of T cell receptor beta chains follows, all from one sample in a study of blood T cell repertoires in COVID-19. The protocol was immunoSEQ multiplex PCR, while the TCRdb copy is restricted to in-frame clones and leaves out a portion. The sample shows 55,000 to 65,000 clones, roughly 88% of them seen only once. The sequenced sample consisted of peripheral blood. The receptor set was obtained from a man younger than 40 with COVID-19, enrolled during active disease. Each CDR3 is given with its conserved first and last residue. D genes are given only for firm matches. For some rows the clone size is stated as once, few or many, or as a class when expanded; others skip it.

clone_size	d_call	v_call	j_call	cdr3_nt	cdr3_aa
.	.	TRBV4-1	TRBJ1-2	TGCGCCAGCAGCCAAGCGGGAACGCAGGCCTTCTATGGCTACACCTTC	CASSQAGTQAFYGYTF
.	.	TRBV7-3	TRBJ1-6	TGTGCCAGCAGCTCGGGGGGAAATTCACCCCTCCACTTT	CASSSGGNSPLHF
.	.	TRBV7-3	TRBJ1-3	TGTGCCAGCAGCTCGGGCGGGGTCGGAAACACCATATATTTT	CASSSGGVGNTIYF
once	TRBD1	TRBV27	TRBJ1-2	TGTGCCAGCAGTCAATTAGGAGACAGGGTCGGGGGCTACACCTTC	CASSQLGDRVGGYTF
.	.	TRBV7-9	TRBJ1-1	TGTGCCAGCAACCTCGGACAGACGTACACTGAAGCTTTCTTT	CASNLGQTYTEAFF
.	TRBD2	TRBV7-2	TRBJ2-7	TGTGCCAGCAGCATACTAGCGGGAGGAGGGACCTACGAGCAGTACTTC	CASSILAGGGTYEQYF
.	.	TRBV4-2	TRBJ1-3	TGTGCCAGCAGCCAAGATGCGAGTTCTGGAAACACCATATATTTT	CASSQDASSGNTIYF
once	TRBD2	TRBV5-3	TRBJ2-7	TGTGCCAGAAGAACTAGCGGGAACTCCTACGAGCAGTACTTC	CARRTSGNSYEQYF
.	.	TRBV29-1	TRBJ1-3	TGCAGCGTGGGGGGGAAGGGTCGTGGAAACACCATATATTTT	CSVGGKGRGNTIYF
.	TRBD1	TRBV9	TRBJ2-5	TGTGCCAGCAGCGTACACGAGGGGGCAGCCCAAGAGACCCAGTACTTC	CASSVHEGAAQETQYF
few	TRBD1	TRBV28	TRBJ1-2	TGTGCCAGCAGTTTACCAGGGGGGTCCTATGGCTACACCTTC	CASSLPGGSYGYTF
.	TRBD2	TRBV20-1	TRBJ2-3	TGCAGTGCTAGTGGGGAAACGACTAGCGGGAGGTGGCATTTT	CSASGETTSGRWHF
few	.	TRBV2	TRBJ1-2	TGTGCCAGCAGTGTTGAGGGCTTCGGTGGCTACACCTTC	CASSVEGFGGYTF
.	TRBD2	TRBV19	TRBJ2-5	TGTGCCAGTAGTATCGGCCTAGCGGCTCAAGAGACCCAGTACTTC	CASSIGLAAQETQYF
.	TRBD1	TRBV14	TRBJ1-1	TGTGCCAGCAGCACCCGGGACAGGGGCGCTATGAACACTGAAGCTTTCTTT	CASSTRDRGAMNTEAFF
.	TRBD1	TRBV9	TRBJ2-1	TGTGCCAGCAGGCTCGGGACAGACAATGAGCAGTTCTTC	CASRLGTDNEQFF
.	TRBD1	TRBV6-5	TRBJ1-2	TGTGCCAGCAGTTACTTGGACAGGGGACTAGGCGGCTACACCTTC	CASSYLDRGLGGYTF
few	.	TRBV6-6	TRBJ2-7	TGTGCCAGCAGCCTGACCCAGGTTCTCCAGTACTTC	CASSLTQVLQYF
.	.	TRBV6-2/TRBV6-3	TRBJ2-7	TGTGCCAGCAGTTCAACAGGGTCCTACGAGCAGTACTTC	CASSSTGSYEQYF
.	.	TRBV3-1/TRBV3-2	TRBJ2-5	TGTGCCAGCAGCCAAACTGAGACCCAGTACTTC	CASSQTETQYF
few	TRBD1	TRBV5-4	TRBJ2-3	TGTGCCAGCAGCTCGGGACAGAGCACAGATACGCAGTATTTT	CASSSGQSTDTQYF
.	TRBD1	TRBV19	TRBJ1-1	TGTGCCAGTAGTCAAGACAGGGGGCGAGAATTGAGGGCTTTCTTT	CASSQDRGRELRAFF
.	TRBD1	TRBV24-1	TRBJ1-2	TGTGCCACCAGTGATCGGACAGGGTATAACTATGGCTACACCTTC	CATSDRTGYNYGYTF
.	TRBD1	TRBV5-1	TRBJ1-1	TGCGCCAGCAGGATGGGGGTGGCAGGGGGCCCCCAAACTGAAGCTTTCTTT	CASRMGVAGGPQTEAFF
few	.	TRBV6-5	TRBJ1-4	TGTGCCAGCAGATCCCGACCGACAAATGAAAAACTGTTTTTT	CASRSRPTNEKLFF
.	TRBD1	TRBV7-2	TRBJ1-1	TGTGCCAGCAGCTTCCTACAGGGGAGGAGGACTGAAGCTTTCTTT	CASSFLQGRRTEAFF
.	TRBD1	TRBV5-1	TRBJ1-1	TGCGCCAGCAGCTTGGGGGACAGGGGGCGTTACATGAACACTGAAGCTTTCTTT	CASSLGDRGRYMNTEAFF
.	.	TRBV7-7	TRBJ2-5	TGTGCTAGCAGCCCGCGGGGAGGGGGGACCCAGTACTTC	CASSPRGGGTQYF
.	.	TRBV11-2	TRBJ1-2	TGTGCCAGCAGCTTAGGTCCAGGGCCCCAGTATGGCTACACCTTC	CASSLGPGPQYGYTF
.	.	TRBV4-1	TRBJ1-6	TGCGCCAGCAGCCAAGATCCTCATTCACCCCTCCACTTT	CASSQDPHSPLHF
.	.	TRBV30	TRBJ1-3	TGTGCCTGCAGGTTTAGGTCTGGAAACACCATATATTTT	CACRFRSGNTIYF
.	TRBD2	TRBV27	TRBJ2-1	TGTGCCAGCAGTTTATGGCGCGGGGGCAATGAGCAGTTCTTC	CASSLWRGGNEQFF
.	.	TRBV18	TRBJ1-6	TGTGCCAGCTCACCAGAGACAGCTTTAGGTTCACCCCTCCACTTT	CASSPETALGSPLHF
.	.	TRBV4-1	TRBJ1-1	TGCGCCAGCAGCCAAGAAAAGGCGGGGGCACCTGAAGCTTTCTTT	CASSQEKAGAPEAFF
.	TRBD1	TRBV7-6	TRBJ2-5	TGTGCCAGCTCGCGGGACAGGGGGCGGCAAGAGACCCAGTACTTC	CASSRDRGRQETQYF
.	.	TRBV18	TRBJ1-3	TGTGCCAGCTCACCACCCGGAACGGCGGGTGGAAACACCATATATTTT	CASSPPGTAGGNTIYF
once	.	TRBV19	TRBJ2-1	TGTGCCAGTAGTATAGGTAGCGGCGGGGAGCAGTTCTTC	CASSIGSGGEQFF
.	TRBD2	TRBV6-6	TRBJ2-5	TGTGCCAGCAGCCGGGGGGGGAAGACCCAGTACTTC	CASSRGGKTQYF
.	TRBD1	TRBV11-2	TRBJ1-6	TGTGCCAGCAGCGACAGGGGGGGGAATTCACCCCTCCACTTT	CASSDRGGNSPLHF